These 2 T cell receptor beta chains share one sample of origin, sequenced in a study of OX40 agonist ivuxolimab in advanced cancers. Clones were read by immunoSEQ multiplex PCR, and TCRdb kept only the in-frame ones, dropping some. Found here are roughly 60,000 clones, 85% of them singletons; the top ten hold around 2.9%. Sequenced here: CD4+ or CD8+ T cells sorted from blood, sampled in a trial of the OX40 agonist ivuxolimab. The receptors derive from an adult with an advanced solid tumor such as melanoma, head and neck, liver or kidney cancer.

This clone was picked up one time. The rearrangement joins TRBV6-1 to TRBJ1-4; D is ambiguous. Germline V gene data show CDR1 as MNHNS and CDR2 as SASEGT. The length of the CDR3 is 11 residues. Trimming stripped 9 bases from V and 5 bases from J, with 7 bases between. This CDR3 reads CASEMNEKLFF. For the CDR3, the DNA is TGTGCCAGTGAGATGAATGAAAAACTGTTTTTT.

This chain connects TRBV19 to TRBJ2-3; 8 bases are a match to TRBD2. The CDR3 length is 14 residues. V lost 9 bases to trimming and J lost 0 bases; unmatched junction nucleotides: 5. Germline values: CDR1 LNHDA, CDR2 SQIVND (reference sequence). The CDR3 protein is CARTSVSSTDTQYF. The CDR3, as DNA: TGTGCCAGGACTAGCGTTTCTAGCACAGATACGCAGTATTTT.